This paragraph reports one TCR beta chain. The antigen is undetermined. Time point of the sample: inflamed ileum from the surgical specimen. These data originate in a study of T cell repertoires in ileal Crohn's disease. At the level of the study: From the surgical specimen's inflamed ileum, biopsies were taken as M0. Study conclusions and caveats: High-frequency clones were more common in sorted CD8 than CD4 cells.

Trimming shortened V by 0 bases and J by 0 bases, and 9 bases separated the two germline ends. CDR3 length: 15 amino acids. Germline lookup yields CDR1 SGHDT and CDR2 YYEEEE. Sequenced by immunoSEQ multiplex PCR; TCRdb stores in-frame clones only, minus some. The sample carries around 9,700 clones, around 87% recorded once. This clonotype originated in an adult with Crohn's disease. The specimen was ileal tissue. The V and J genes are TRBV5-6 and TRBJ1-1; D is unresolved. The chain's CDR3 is CASSLALTMNTEAFF. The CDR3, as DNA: TGTGCCAGCAGCTTGGCCCTGACAATGAACACTGAAGCTTTCTTT. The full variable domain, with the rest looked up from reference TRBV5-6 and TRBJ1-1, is DAGVTQSPTHLIKTRGQQVTLRCSPKSGHDTVSWYQQALGQGPQFIFQYYEEEERQRGNFPDRFSGHQFPNYSSELNVNALLLGDSALYLCASSLALTMNTEAFFGQGTRLTVV.